This paragraph covers one TCR beta chain sequence. The data derive from a study of blood T cell repertoires in COVID-19. Study summary: The United States, Italy and Spain were the sources of the acute and convalescent COVID-19 samples. PBMCs, B-cell-depleted T cells, or T cells were the source of the cDNA or gDNA that made up the material.

In the authors' methods: Quantification of nucleated cells was approximated via reference gene primer amplification. TCRdb's copy holds only in-frame clones and misses some; the assay was immunoSEQ multiplex PCR. V, J and clone size are those of that table, while D and trimming were read from the DNA. The sample holds nearly 110,000 clones, 84% seen once. Sequenced material: peripheral blood. This TCR was recovered from a human donor in a cohort sampled during active COVID-19.

The CDR3, as DNA: TGTGCCAGCTCACCAGGACAGGGGAGCTCTGGAAACACCATATATTTT. It is translated as CASSPGQGSSGNTIYF. This chain links TRBV18 with TRBJ1-3; 9 bases fit TRBD1. Trimming cost V 2 bases and J 0 bases; bases outside gene matches: 2. Germline CDR1 reads KGHSH; CDR2 reads LQKENI. This CDR3 has 16 amino acids.